The 22 T cell receptor beta chains presented below share a single source sample, sequenced in a study of T cells in Graves' hyperthyroidism and ophthalmopathy. Amplified regions were TCR beta CDR3 sequences from RNA transcripts. RT-PCR in the first round (using the HTBI primer set) targeted the TCR CDR3. TCRdb re-called the multiplex PCR reads through MiXCR, storing one row per CDR3 protein. The table records 600,000 to 700,000 distinct CDR3 sequences, about 45% of them present only once. Specimen: peripheral blood or thyroid tissue (not recorded which). The receptors derive from an adult man with Graves' disease, either hyperthyroidism or ophthalmopathy (not recorded which).

This clonotype was seen at least ten times. The V gene is TRBV9, the J gene TRBJ2-5; 11 bases are shared with TRBD1. CDR1 is SGDLS and CDR2 is YYNGEE in the germline V gene. V shed 0 bases and J 4 bases; nucleotides not matched to a gene: 2. There are 15 residues in the CDR3. The CDR3 protein is CASSVGTGGRETQYF. The CDR3 region has the DNA TGTGCCAGCAGCGTAGGGACAGGGGGCAGAGAGACCCAGTACTTC.

The rearrangement uses TRBV7-8 and TRBJ1-1; D gene uncertain. Looked up from germline, CDR1 is SGHVS and CDR2 is FQNEAQ. V dropped 2 bases and J dropped 0 bases, with 13 bases sitting between them. The CDR3 consists of 16 residues. The DNA of the CDR3 is TGTGCCAGCAGCTTACAGGCGGAAACAATGAACACTGAAGCTTTCTTT. Protein product: CASSLQAETMNTEAFF.

This clonotype was counted a single time. V and J are TRBV7-6 and TRBJ1-1, with a tentative D call TRBD1 (6 bases). Looked up from germline, CDR1 is SGHVS and CDR2 is FNYEAQ. V was trimmed by 1 base and J by 4 bases, leaving 10 bases between them. CDR3 length: 14 amino acids. The CDR3 loop reads CASSLGGGFTEAFF. CDR3 nucleotide sequence: TGTGCCAGCAGCTTAGGAGGGGGTTTCACTGAAGCTTTCTTT.

A few counts support this clonotype. The V call is TRBV6-5, the J call TRBJ2-5, with 9 bases that match TRBD1. V shed 5 bases, J shed 4 bases, and the junction held 8 bases outside the gene matches. This CDR3 has 15 amino acids. CDR1 MNHEY and CDR2 SVGAGI come from the germline V gene. DNA for the CDR3: TGTGCCAGCAGTGAACCGACAGGGGGAAGAGAGACCCAGTACTTC. This codes for CASSEPTGGRETQYF.

The chain combines TRBV5-1 with TRBJ1-2, with D unclear. Germline values: CDR1 SGHRS, CDR2 YFSETQ. Trimming stripped 0 bases from V and 4 bases from J, with 10 bases between. The CDR3 runs 14 residues. In DNA, the CDR3 is TGCGCCAGCAGCTTGGTCGGGGAGGCCTATGGCTACACCTTC. Protein sequence: CASSLVGEAYGYTF. Drawing the rest from reference TRBV5-1 and TRBJ1-2, the complete variable domain is KAGVTQTPRYLIKTRGQQVTLSCSPISGHRSVSWYQQTPGQGLQFLFEYFSETQRNKGNFPGRFSGRQFSNSRSEMNVSTLELGDSALYLCASSLVGEAYGYTFGSGTRLTVV.

J is TRBJ2-7 and V is TRBV7-9, with 7 bases fitting TRBD1. Per germline, CDR1 SEHNR and CDR2 FQNEAQ (reference sequence). The CDR3 covers 15 residues. Trimming took 5 bases from V and 2 from J; bases not matched to a gene: 9. CDR3 coding DNA: TGTGCCAGCAGCCGACCCGGGACAGAGACCTACGAGCAGTACTTC. It yields the protein CASSRPGTETYEQYF.

V and J are TRBV7-2 and TRBJ2-3; TRBD2 matches 8 bases. Germline V gene lookup returns CDR1 SGHTA and CDR2 FQGNSA. J gave up 5 bases and V 0 bases, and 1 base lay outside the gene matches. The CDR3 runs to 14 residues. The CDR3 is CASSLASGGDTQYF. The CDR3 DNA follows: TGTGCCAGCAGCTTAGCAAGCGGGGGAGATACGCAGTATTTT.

A remark on this clonotype: This may arise from a read error, as a much more abundant clone is one base away. The chain couples TRBV2 to TRBJ1-5; D gene ambiguous. The germline V gene has CDR1 SNHLY and CDR2 FYNNEI. The CDR3 length is 14 residues. The CDR3 region is CASSEFGSNQSQHF. The CDR3 DNA follows: TGTGCCAGCAGTGAATTCGGGAGCAATCAGTCCCAGCATTTT.

This clonotype has more than one count but fewer than ten. The chain joins TRBV5-1 to TRBJ1-4; 9 bases fit TRBD1. The CDR3 runs 15 residues. The germline gives CDR1 SGHRS, CDR2 YFSETQ. V was pared by 7 bases and J by 2 bases, with 6 bases of the junction left unmatched. CDR3 sequence: CASSGQGSTNEKLFF. Here the CDR3 DNA reads TGCGCCAGCTCGGGACAGGGCTCGACTAATGAAAAACTGTTTTTT.

V is TRBV5-1 and J is TRBJ1-6, with D possibly TRBD1 on 6 matching bases. The ends were cut back, 0 bases at V and 6 bases at J, with 13 bases in the middle. CDR3 size: 16 residues. The germline CDR1 and CDR2 sequences are SGHRS and YFSETQ. CDR3 in DNA: TGCGCCAGCAGCTTGGACAGGGTTGTGAGTAATTCACCCCTCCACTTT. This sequence encodes CASSLDRVVSNSPLHF.

The rearrangement uses TRBV27 and TRBJ1-2; no reliable D call. CDR3 length equals 14 residues. The V end lost 5 bases, the J end lost 2 bases, and 12 bases lay between the germline ends. The germline V gene has CDR1 MNHEY and CDR2 SMNVEV (reference sequence). The CDR3 bases are TGTGCCAGCAGTCCCCTCGAACAAAACTATGGCTACACCTTC. This codes for CASSPLEQNYGYTF.

V usage is TRBV7-9 and J usage is TRBJ2-2; unclear D gene. The V gene lost 4 bases and the J gene lost 1 base, with 13 bases spanning the gap. The germline V gene encodes CDR1 SEHNR and CDR2 FQNEAQ (reference sequence). CDR3 size: 16 residues. DNA for the CDR3: TGTGCCAGCAGCTCGACCCGAGTGGAGAACACCGGGGAGCTGTTTTTT. Protein product: CASSSTRVENTGELFF.

This clonotype was picked up a small number of times. This chain connects TRBV9 to TRBJ1-1; TRBD1 might be the D (6 bases). The CDR3 has 16 residues. V was pared by 4 bases and J by 1 base, with 17 bases between. Germline CDR1 and CDR2: SGDLS and YYNGEE. The CDR3 sequence: CASSLDSRGPNTEAFF. DNA for the CDR3: TGTGCCAGCAGCTTAGATAGTCGGGGGCCGAACACTGAAGCTTTCTTT.

The V call is TRBV15, the J call TRBJ1-4; D is possibly TRBD1 (6 bases). The germline V and J ends were trimmed by 7 bases and 0 bases, with 12 bases remaining between them. Germline values: CDR1 LNHNV, CDR2 YYDKDF (reference sequence). The CDR3 sequence is 15 residues long. CDR3 residues: CATMEGVATNEKLFF. In nucleotides, the CDR3 is TGTGCCACCATGGAGGGGGTGGCAACTAATGAAAAACTGTTTTTT.

This clonotype was seen only a few times. The V call is TRBV19, the J call TRBJ1-1, with D possibly TRBD1 on 5 matching bases. The germline CDR1 and CDR2 sequences are LNHDA and SQIVND (reference sequence). The CDR3 is made up of 17 amino acids. With 5 bases removed from V and 1 base from J, the gap between germline ends came to 20 bases. DNA for the CDR3: TGTGCCAGTAGTCGTACGGGTACAAGTGGACAGAACACTGAAGCTTTCTTT. It is translated as CASSRTGTSGQNTEAFF.

This clonotype was found many times. V gene TRBV2 combines with J gene TRBJ2-5; 7 nucleotides agree with TRBD1. With V trimmed by 2 bases and J by 7 bases, 10 bases remained unmatched. The CDR3 is 15 amino acids. Per the germline V gene, CDR1 is SNHLY and CDR2 is FYNNEI. The DNA for the CDR3 is TGTGCCAGCAGTGAACTAGATAGGGGGCGTGGGACCCAGTACTTC. Translating it yields CASSELDRGRGTQYF.

The chain recombines TRBV11-2 with TRBJ1-4; TRBD1 agrees at 8 bases. The V segment lost 5 bases and the J segment 7 bases; nucleotides outside the gene matches: 6. This CDR3 is built from 14 residues. The germline V gene has CDR1 SGHAT and CDR2 FQNNGV. CDR3 in amino acids: CASSHSDRAEKLFF. In nucleotides, the CDR3 is TGTGCCAGCAGCCACTCGGACAGGGCTGAAAAACTGTTTTTT.

The chain uses TRBV12-3 or TRBV12-4 and TRBJ2-5, with 9 bases fitting TRBD1. Losses at the gene ends were 6 bases for V and 7 bases for J; bases not matched to a gene: 6. The CDR3 is made up of 13 amino acids. The CDR3: CASSPDRGGTQYF. The CDR3 bases are TGTGCCAGCAGCCCGGACAGGGGAGGGACCCAGTACTTC.

A few counts support this clonotype. This rearrangement joins TRBV12-3 or TRBV12-4 to TRBJ1-3, with a tentative D call TRBD1 (5 bases). This CDR3 comprises 14 residues. Trimming pared 10 bases from V and 0 bases from J, leaving 13 bases between. As DNA, the CDR3 is TGTGCCACCCGAAACGACAGCTCTGGAAACACCATATATTTT. Protein sequence: CATRNDSSGNTIYF.

As for this clonotype: One base away lies a much larger clone, so this may be a sequencing read error. This chain joins TRBV6-6 and TRBJ1-2; unclear D gene. With 5 bases removed from V and 4 bases from J, the gap between germline ends came to 11 bases. The germline CDR1 and CDR2 sequences are MNHNY and SVGAGI (reference sequence). The CDR3 spans 13 residues. The CDR3 sequence: CASSEGWCYGYTF. The CDR3 DNA follows: TGTGCCAGCAGTGAAGGCTGGTGCTATGGCTACACCTTC.

Details on this clonotype: It may be a read error: a sequence one base away is much more abundant. The rearrangement joins TRBV7-9 to TRBJ1-2; D uncertain. Germline CDR1 SEHNR, CDR2 FQNEAQ (reference sequence). CDR3 length equals 15 residues. CDR3 amino acids: CAGSSEEQSNYGYTF. The CDR3 DNA reads TGTGCCGGCAGCTCGGAAGAACAGTCTAACTATGGCTACACCTTC.

The chain is built from TRBV12-3 or TRBV12-4 and TRBJ2-7, with 7 nucleotides matching TRBD1. This CDR3 comprises 13 residues. Unmatched junction bases numbered 4, after V lost 5 bases and J lost 3 bases. CDR3 DNA sequence: TGTGCCAGCAGTGAACCAGGGGGCTACGAGCAGTACTTC. It yields the protein CASSEPGGYEQYF.